Given below is one T cell receptor beta chain in context. Its antigen is not identified. This entry belongs to a study of shared clonotypes between healthy human individuals. Study background: The donor group consisted of a couple of women and three men, aged 18 to 49. Study outcomes and limitations: It was only blood that was sampled, and tissue repertoires likely differ.

Trimming cost V 6 bases and J 2 bases, with 16 bases left between them. Germline assignment: CDR1 MNHNS and CDR2 SASEGT. The CDR3 extends over 15 amino acids. TCRdb's copy holds only in-frame clones and misses some; the assay was immunoSEQ multiplex PCR. The top ten clones hold roughly 0.13% of a sample with 2,100,000 or so clones, more than 90% of them seen once. The TCR originated in a man younger than 30 in good health. Sample: naive CD4+ T cells sorted from blood. Subset given: CD45RA+ positively selected. This sequence joins TRBV6-1 and TRBJ1-2; D gene ambiguous. The CDR3: CASSVDPSGNYGYTF. The CDR3 DNA is TGTGCCAGCAGCGTGGACCCCTCTGGGAACTATGGCTACACCTTC.